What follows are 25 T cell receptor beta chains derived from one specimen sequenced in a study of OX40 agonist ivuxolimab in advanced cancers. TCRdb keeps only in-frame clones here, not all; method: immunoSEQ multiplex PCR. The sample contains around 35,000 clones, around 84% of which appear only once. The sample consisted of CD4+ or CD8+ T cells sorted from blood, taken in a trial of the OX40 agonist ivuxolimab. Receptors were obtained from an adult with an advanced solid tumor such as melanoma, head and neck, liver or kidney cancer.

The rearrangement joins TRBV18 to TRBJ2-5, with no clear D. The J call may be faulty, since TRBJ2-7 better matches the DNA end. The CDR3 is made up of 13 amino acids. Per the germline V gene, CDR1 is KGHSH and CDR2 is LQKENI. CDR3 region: CASSPAAAYEQYF. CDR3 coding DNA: TGTGCCAGCTCACCAGCGGCGGCCTACGAGCAGTACTTC.

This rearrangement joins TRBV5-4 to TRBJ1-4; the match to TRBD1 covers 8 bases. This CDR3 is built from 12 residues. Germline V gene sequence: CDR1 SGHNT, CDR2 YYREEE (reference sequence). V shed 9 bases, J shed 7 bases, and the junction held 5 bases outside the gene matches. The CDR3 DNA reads TGTGCCATTCAGGGGGCGGGTGAAAAACTGTTTTTT. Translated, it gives CAIQGAGEKLFF.

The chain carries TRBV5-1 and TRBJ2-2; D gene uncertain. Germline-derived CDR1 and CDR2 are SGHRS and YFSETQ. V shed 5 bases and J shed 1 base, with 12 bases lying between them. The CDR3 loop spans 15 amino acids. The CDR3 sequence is CASRVRTGNTGELFF. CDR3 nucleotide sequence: TGCGCCAGCAGAGTTAGGACGGGGAACACCGGGGAGCTGTTTTTT. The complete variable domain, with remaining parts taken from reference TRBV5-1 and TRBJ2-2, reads KAGVTQTPRYLIKTRGQQVTLSCSPISGHRSVSWYQQTPGQGLQFLFEYFSETQRNKGNFPGRFSGRQFSNSRSEMNVSTLELGDSALYLCASRVRTGNTGELFFGEGSRLTVL.

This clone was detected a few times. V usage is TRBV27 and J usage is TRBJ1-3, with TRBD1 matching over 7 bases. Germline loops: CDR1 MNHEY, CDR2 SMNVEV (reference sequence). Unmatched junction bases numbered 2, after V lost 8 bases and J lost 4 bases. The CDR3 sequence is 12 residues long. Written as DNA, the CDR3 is TGTGCCAGCGACAGGGAAGGAAACACCATATATTTT. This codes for CASDREGNTIYF.

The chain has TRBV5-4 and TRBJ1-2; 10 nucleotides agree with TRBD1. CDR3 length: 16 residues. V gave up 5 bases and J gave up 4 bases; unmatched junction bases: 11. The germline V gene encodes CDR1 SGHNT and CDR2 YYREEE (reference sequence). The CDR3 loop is CASRARQGATIYGYTF. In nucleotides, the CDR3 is TGTGCCAGCAGGGCTCGACAGGGGGCGACCATCTATGGCTACACCTTC.

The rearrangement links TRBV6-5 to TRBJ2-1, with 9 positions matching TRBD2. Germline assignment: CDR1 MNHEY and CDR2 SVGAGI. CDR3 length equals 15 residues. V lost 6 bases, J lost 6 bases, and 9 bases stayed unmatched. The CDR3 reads CASRTGTSSSNEQFF. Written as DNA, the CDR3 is TGTGCCAGCAGGACCGGGACTAGCAGTTCCAATGAGCAGTTCTTC.

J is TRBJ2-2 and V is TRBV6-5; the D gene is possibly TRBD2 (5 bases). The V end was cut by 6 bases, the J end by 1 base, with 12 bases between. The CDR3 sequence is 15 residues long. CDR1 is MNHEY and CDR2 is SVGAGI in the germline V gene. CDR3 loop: CASSPLALNTGELFF. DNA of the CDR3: TGTGCCAGCAGCCCATTAGCGCTGAACACCGGGGAGCTGTTTTTT.

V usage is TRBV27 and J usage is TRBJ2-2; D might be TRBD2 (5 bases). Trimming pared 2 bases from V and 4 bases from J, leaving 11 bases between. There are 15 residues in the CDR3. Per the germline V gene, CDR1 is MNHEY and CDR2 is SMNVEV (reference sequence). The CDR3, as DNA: TGTGCCAGCAGTTTACTAGCCACCGGCACCGGGGAGCTGTTTTTT. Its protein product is CASSLLATGTGELFF.

The CDR3 nucleotides are TGTGCCAGCAGTGACAGACGGGGTCACAGCTATGGCTACACCTTC. Protein sequence: CASSDRRGHSYGYTF. The chain joins TRBV6-1 to TRBJ1-2, with D unresolved. Trimming cost V 3 bases and J 4 bases, with 15 bases left between them. The CDR3 is 15 residues long. Germline assignment: CDR1 MNHNS and CDR2 SASEGT.

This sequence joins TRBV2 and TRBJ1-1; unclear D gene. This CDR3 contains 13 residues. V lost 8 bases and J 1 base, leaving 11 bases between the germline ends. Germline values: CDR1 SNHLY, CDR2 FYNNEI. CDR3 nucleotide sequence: TGTGCCAGCGCGAGGTCCGGGAACACTGAAGCTTTCTTT. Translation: CASARSGNTEAFF.

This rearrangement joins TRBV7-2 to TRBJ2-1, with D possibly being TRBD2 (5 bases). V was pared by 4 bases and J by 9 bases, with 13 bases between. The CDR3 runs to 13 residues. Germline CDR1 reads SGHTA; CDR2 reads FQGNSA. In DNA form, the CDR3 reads TGTGCCAGCAGCTCGGATCTACGGGGTGAGCAGTTCTTC. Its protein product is CASSSDLRGEQFF.

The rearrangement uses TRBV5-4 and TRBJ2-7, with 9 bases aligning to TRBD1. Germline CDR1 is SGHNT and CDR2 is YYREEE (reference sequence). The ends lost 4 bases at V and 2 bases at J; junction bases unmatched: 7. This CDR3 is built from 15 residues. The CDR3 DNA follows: TGTGCCAGCAGCGTGGACAGGGGTTACACCTACGAGCAGTACTTC. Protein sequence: CASSVDRGYTYEQYF.

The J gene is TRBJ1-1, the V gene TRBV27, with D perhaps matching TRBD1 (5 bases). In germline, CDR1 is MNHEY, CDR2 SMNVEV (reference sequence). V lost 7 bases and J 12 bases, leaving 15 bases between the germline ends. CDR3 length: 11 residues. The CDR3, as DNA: TGTGCCAGCACCTCCGGGGGGAGGCCTTTCTTT. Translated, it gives CASTSGGRPFF.

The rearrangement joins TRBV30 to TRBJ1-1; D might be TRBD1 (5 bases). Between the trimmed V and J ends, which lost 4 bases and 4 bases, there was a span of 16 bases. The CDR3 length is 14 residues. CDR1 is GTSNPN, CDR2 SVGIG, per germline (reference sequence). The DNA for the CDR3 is TGTGCCTGGAAATCGGCTTTCAGGGTCACTGAAGCTTTCTTT. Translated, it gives CAWKSAFRVTEAFF.

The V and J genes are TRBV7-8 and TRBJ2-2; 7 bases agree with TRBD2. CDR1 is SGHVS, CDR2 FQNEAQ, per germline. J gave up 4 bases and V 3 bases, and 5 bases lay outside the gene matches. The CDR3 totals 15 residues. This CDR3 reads CASSLSGEITGELFF. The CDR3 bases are TGTGCCAGCAGCTTGAGCGGGGAGATCACCGGGGAGCTGTTTTTT.

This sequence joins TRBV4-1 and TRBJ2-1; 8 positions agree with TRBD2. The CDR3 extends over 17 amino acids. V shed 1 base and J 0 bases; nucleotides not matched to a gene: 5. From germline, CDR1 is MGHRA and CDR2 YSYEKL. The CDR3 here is CASSQGSGGSSYNEQFF. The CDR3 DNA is TGCGCCAGCAGCCAAGGCAGCGGGGGCAGCTCCTACAATGAGCAGTTCTTC.

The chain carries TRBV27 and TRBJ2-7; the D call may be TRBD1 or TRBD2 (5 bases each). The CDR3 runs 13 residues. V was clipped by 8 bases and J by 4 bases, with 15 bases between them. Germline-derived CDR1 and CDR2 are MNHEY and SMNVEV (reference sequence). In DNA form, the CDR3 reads TGTGCCAGCGGGGACGCTGGGGGTTACGAGCAGTACTTC. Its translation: CASGDAGGYEQYF.

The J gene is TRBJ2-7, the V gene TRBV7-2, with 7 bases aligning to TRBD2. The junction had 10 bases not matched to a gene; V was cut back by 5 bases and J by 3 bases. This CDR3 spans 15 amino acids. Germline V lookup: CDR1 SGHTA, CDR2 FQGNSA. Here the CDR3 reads CASSTIAGEFYEQYF. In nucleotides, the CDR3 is TGTGCCAGCAGCACGATAGCGGGCGAATTCTACGAGCAGTACTTC.

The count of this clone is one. This CDR3 reads CASSPLEREAFF. The DNA for the CDR3 is TGTGCCAGCAGCCCACTAGAGCGTGAAGCTTTCTTT. This rearrangement joins TRBV5-5 to TRBJ1-1, with D uncertain. Germline lookup yields CDR1 SGHKS and CDR2 YYEKEE (reference sequence). This CDR3 spans 12 amino acids. V lost 4 bases to trimming and J lost 7 bases, with 11 bases between them. Full variable domain (remainder filled in from reference TRBV5-5 and TRBJ1-1): DAGVTQSPTHLIKTRGQQVTLRCSPISGHKSVSWYQQVLGQGPQFIFQYYEKEERGRGNFPDRFSARQFPNYSSELNVNALLLGDSALYLCASSPLEREAFFGQGTRLTVV.

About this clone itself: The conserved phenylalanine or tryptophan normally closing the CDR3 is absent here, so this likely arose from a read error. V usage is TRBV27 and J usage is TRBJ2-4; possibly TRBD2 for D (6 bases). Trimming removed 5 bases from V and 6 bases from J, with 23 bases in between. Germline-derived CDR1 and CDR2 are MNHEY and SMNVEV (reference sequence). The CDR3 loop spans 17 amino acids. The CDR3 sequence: CASSPLAIGVAVNIQYL. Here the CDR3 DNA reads TGTGCCAGCAGTCCTCTAGCCATCGGGGTAGCGGTAAACATTCAGTACCTC.

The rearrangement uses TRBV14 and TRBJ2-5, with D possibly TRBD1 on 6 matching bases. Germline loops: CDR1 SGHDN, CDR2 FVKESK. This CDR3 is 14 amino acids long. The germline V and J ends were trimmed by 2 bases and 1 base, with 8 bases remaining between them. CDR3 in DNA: TGTGCCAGCAGCCAAAGGACAGTCCAAGAGACCCAGTACTTC. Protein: CASSQRTVQETQYF.

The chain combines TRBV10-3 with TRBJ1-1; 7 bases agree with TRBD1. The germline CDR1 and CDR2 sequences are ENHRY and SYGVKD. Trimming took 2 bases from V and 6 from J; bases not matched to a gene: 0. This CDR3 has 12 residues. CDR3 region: CAISEDRAEAFF. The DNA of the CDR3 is TGTGCCATCAGTGAGGACAGGGCTGAAGCTTTCTTT.

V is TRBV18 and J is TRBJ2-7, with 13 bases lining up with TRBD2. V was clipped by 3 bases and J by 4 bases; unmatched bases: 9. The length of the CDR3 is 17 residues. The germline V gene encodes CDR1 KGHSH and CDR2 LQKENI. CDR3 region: CASSPLGLAGDTYEQYF. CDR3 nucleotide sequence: TGTGCCAGCTCACCCCTCGGACTAGCGGGAGATACTTACGAGCAGTACTTC.

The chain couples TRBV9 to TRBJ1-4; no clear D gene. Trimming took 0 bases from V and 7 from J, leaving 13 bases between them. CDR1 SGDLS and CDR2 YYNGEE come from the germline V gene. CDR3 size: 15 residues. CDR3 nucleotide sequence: TGTGCCAGCAGCGTAGGATTAGGGTTTAGTGAAAAACTGTTTTTT. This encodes CASSVGLGFSEKLFF.

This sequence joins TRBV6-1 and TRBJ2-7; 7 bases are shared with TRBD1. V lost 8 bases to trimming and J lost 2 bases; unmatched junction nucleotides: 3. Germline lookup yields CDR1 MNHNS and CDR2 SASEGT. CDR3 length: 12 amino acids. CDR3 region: CASDRATYEQYF. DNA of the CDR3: TGTGCCAGCGACAGGGCAACCTACGAGCAGTACTTC.